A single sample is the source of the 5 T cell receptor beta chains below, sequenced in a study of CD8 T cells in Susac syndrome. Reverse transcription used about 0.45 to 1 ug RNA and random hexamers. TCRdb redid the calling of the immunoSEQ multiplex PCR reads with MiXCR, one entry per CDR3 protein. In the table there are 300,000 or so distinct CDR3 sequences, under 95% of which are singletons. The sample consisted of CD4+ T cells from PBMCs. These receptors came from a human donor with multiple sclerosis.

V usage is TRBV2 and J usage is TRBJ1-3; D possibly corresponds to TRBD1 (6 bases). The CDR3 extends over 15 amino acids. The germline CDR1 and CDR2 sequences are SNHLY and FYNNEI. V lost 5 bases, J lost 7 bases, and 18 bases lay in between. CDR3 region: CASSLQGIGLNTIYF. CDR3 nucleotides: TGTGCCAGCAGTCTACAGGGAATCGGTCTTAACACCATATATTTT.

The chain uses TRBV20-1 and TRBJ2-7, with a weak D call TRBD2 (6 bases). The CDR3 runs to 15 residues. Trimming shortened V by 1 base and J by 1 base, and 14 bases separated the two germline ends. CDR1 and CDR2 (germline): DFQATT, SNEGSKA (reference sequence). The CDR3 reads CSARGPSVYSYEQYF. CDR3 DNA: TGCAGTGCTAGAGGCCCTAGCGTCTATTCCTACGAGCAGTACTTC.

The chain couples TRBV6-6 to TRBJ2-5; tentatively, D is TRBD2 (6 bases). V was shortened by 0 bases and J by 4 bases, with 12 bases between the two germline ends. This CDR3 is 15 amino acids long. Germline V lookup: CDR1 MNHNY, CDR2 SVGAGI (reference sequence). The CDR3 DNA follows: TGTGCCAGCAGTTACTCCGCCGGGAGCACAGAGACCCAGTACTTC. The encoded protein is CASSYSAGSTETQYF.

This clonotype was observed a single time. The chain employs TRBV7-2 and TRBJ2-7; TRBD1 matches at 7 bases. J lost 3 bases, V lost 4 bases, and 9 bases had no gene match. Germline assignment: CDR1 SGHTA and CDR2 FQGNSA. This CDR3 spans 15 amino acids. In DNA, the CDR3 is TGTGCCAGCAGCTCCAAAAGAGGGGGCAACTACGAGCAGTACTTC. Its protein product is CASSSKRGGNYEQYF.

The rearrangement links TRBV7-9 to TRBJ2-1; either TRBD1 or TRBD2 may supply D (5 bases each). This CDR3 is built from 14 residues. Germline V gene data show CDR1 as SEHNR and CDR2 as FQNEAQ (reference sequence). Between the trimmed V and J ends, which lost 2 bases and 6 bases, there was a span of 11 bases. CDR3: CASSLSQAGNEQFF. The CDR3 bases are TGTGCCAGCAGCTTATCACAGGCGGGCAATGAGCAGTTCTTC.